The present T cell receptor beta chain was sequenced within a study of T cell changes during pregnancy in multiple sclerosis. The CDR3 sequence is 16 residues long. The V and J ends lost 0 bases and 8 bases, in that order; junction bases with no gene match: 9. The germline V gene has CDR1 SGHDT and CDR2 YYEEEE. The table came from immunoSEQ multiplex PCR; TCRdb's copy has only in-frame clones and leaves some out. The sample lists about 100,000 clones, about 91% occurring once. The TCR was taken from a female donor with multiple sclerosis, enrolled in a pregnancy study. Sequenced here: peripheral blood, sampled in the second trimester of pregnancy. The V and J genes are TRBV5-6 and TRBJ2-1; TRBD2 matches at 9 bases. The CDR3 DNA is TGTGCCAGCAGCTTGGGGCTAGCGGGACCCGCCCATGAGCAGTTCTTC. This encodes CASSLGLAGPAHEQFF.